This T cell receptor beta chain emerged from a study of T cell repertoires in cytomegalovirus infection. The study's findings and limits: Clonotype analysis showed dominance of the ex vivo response by HLA-C-restricted CMV-specific TCR beta clonotypes.

This clonotype was picked up one time. The antigen is unknown. The CDR3 is made up of 12 amino acids. V gave up 3 bases and J gave up 4 bases, with 9 bases separating them. CDR1 and CDR2 (germline): GTSNPN, SVGIG (reference sequence). Using its own MiXCR run on the reads, TCRdb lists one record per CDR3 protein. The sample yields about 530,000 distinct CDR3 sequences, around a quarter seen once. Sequenced: PBMCs. This receptor was obtained from a human donor in good health (CMV status not recorded). Some clones in this sample may be carry-over from other donors' samples. The V call is TRBV30, the J call TRBJ1-1, with unresolved D. As DNA, the CDR3 is TGTGCCTGGAGCGGTCGAGCCACTGAAGCTTTCTTT. This translates into CAWSGRATEAFF.